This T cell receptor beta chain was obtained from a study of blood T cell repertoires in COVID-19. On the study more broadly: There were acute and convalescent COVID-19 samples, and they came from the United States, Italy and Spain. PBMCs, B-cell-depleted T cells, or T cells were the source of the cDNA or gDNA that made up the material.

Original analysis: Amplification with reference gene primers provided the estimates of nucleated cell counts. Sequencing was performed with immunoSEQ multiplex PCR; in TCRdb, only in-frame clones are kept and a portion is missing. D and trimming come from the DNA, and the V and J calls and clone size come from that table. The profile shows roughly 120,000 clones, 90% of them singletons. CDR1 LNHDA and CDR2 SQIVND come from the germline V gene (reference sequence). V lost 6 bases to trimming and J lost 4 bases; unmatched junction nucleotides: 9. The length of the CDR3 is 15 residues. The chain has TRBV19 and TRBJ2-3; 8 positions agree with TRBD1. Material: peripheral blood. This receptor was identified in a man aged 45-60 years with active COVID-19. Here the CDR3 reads CASRDRTGSSDTQYF. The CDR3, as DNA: TGTGCCAGTAGGGACCGGACAGGGAGTTCAGATACGCAGTATTTT.